This TCR beta chain originates from a study of healthy donors' naive CD4 and CD8 T cells. The CDR3 is made up of 17 amino acids. From germline, CDR1 is LNHDA and CDR2 SQIVND (reference sequence). After removal of 5 bases from V and 7 bases from J, the junction contained 14 bases not matched to a gene. Starting from around 470 ng of total RNA, TCR libraries were made with linear amplification. TCRdb recomputed calls from the reads with MiXCR, one row per CDR3 protein. This sample has some 190,000 distinct CDR3 sequences, with 65% to 80% found just once. The TCR comes from a pool of human donors in good health; the sample pools cells from several healthy donors. The sequencing input was naive CD4+ and CD8+ T cells sorted from blood, pooled from several donors. The rearrangement joins TRBV19 to TRBJ1-2, with TRBD1 identical over 12 bases. The CDR3 sequence: CASSSRGQGAPSGGYTF. The CDR3 coding sequence is TGTGCCAGTAGTTCCCGGGGACAGGGGGCTCCAAGCGGTGGCTACACCTTC.